This TCR beta chain was profiled in a study of blood T cell repertoires in COVID-19. Trimming cost V 2 bases and J 10 bases, with 9 bases left between them. The CDR3 has 12 residues. Germline V gene sequence: CDR1 SEHNR, CDR2 FQNEAQ (reference sequence). Living in 24 US areas, the participants were between about 18 and 90 years of age. Two negative PCRs, clearance, or symptom resolution had been documented for recovered Cohort 3 donors. Sequenced by immunoSEQ multiplex PCR; TCRdb stores in-frame clones only, minus some. The sample contains around 290,000 clones, approximately 88% of which appear only once.

The chain uses TRBV7-9 and TRBJ2-1; D unclear. The sample was PBMCs or T cells enriched from blood (not recorded which). The sequence came from a woman aged 30 to 39 who had recovered from COVID-19. The CDR3 coding sequence is TGTGCCAGCAGCTTAAGTTTGCGGGAGCAGTTCTTC. It encodes CASSLSLREQFF.